This TCR beta chain was documented in a study of cytomegalovirus exposure and HLA in healthy donors (dated 2017 in TCRdb). In terms of the full investigation: A later analysis indicated that the roughly 130 validation repertoires were generated on the platform also employed for the 600 to 750 repertoires of the first cohort. The study was designed to test whether signatures of past pathogen exposure could be identified by cataloging public T cell receptors. In addition to the first cohort of 666 subjects, a separate validation cohort of approximately 130 different subjects was used. To predict cytomegalovirus infection status, the study combined high-throughput TCR immunosequencing, statistical association of individual TCRs with disease status, and machine learning. The full study reports these points: In vitro tests confirmed that a few of the cytomegalovirus-associated TCR beta chains recognize cytomegalovirus antigens. Most TCR sequences were seen in very few donors, while some public TCRs were found in many individuals. It was suggested by the authors that the approach could potentially be generalized to other disease states and immunological phenotypes. All 120 or so repertoires were used to score co-occurrence in the validation cohort in a later analysis, because that analysis had no HLA typing for the cohort. Of the cluster scores, approximately 94% were above 0 in a later analysis, which found that TCRs clustered in the first cohort also tended to co-occur in the approximately 130 validation repertoires. The study gave a list of around 170 TCR beta chains associated with cytomegalovirus. The classifier was reported to diagnose cytomegalovirus status with high specificity and sensitivity in both the original and validation cohorts.

Separate from the roughly 630-subject first cohort, the validation cohort of about 130 subjects was the group to which the donors belonged. Receptor libraries were prepared by the immunoSEQ multiplex PCR assay. Per the authors' processing: A statistical classification framework was built to diagnose cytomegalovirus status from the catalog of TCR beta chain sequences. The table comes from immuneACCESS by way of TCRdb, which keeps in-frame sequences with V and J called. Part of the clones is missing from these tables; in studies checked, under half for an unresolved V gene and the rest for unknown reasons. Clone size and V and J calls were adopted from that table, with D and trimming inferred from the DNA. For this sample there are over 150,000 clones; around 90% appear just once. The ten most abundant clones make up more than 2.5% of the sample. From the cysteine through the phenylalanine, the CDR3 covers 12 amino acids. The sequence is cut down to CDR3 DNA, 36 bases in frame from base 1. Trimming takes 5 bases from V and 6 bases from J, and the germline ends sit 11 bases apart. CDR1 SGHTA and CDR2 FQGNSA are derived from the germline V gene.

Worth noting for this clone: No antigen is known for it. Base qualities are missing; no much larger clone stands one base away.

Material for sequencing was PBMCs. This sequence originates from a woman aged 18 to 35 in good health and CMV-seropositive. The chain couples TRBV7-2 to TRBJ2-7; possibly the D gene is TRBD2, per 5 matching bases. The nucleotide sequence reads as follows: TGTGCCAGCAGCCCGGCGGGCCTCGAGCAGTACTTC. Its protein is CASSPAGLEQYF.